Below are 8 T cell receptor beta chains sequenced from a single sample in a study of early T cells in non-severe SARS-CoV-2 infection. TCRdb reprocessed the 5' RACE reads via MiXCR and lists one record per CDR3 protein. The sample comprises under 35,000 distinct CDR3 sequences, over 8.5% of which are singletons, and roughly 13% rests with the top ten. Sequenced: whole blood. The receptors shown here come from an adult who was a healthcare worker with PCR-confirmed SARS-CoV-2 infection or an uninfected control (not recorded which).

This clonotype was counted many times. The chain links TRBV7-2 to TRBJ2-2; D not certain. The germline V and J ends were trimmed by 6 bases and 6 bases, with 14 bases remaining between them. The CDR3 runs to 14 residues. CDR1 and CDR2 (germline): SGHTA, FQGNSA. This CDR3 is CASRPTVWAGELFF. CDR3 bases: TGTGCCAGCAGACCAACAGTTTGGGCCGGGGAGCTGTTTTTT.

This clonotype was found many times. This chain links TRBV7-6 with TRBJ2-5; TRBD1 might be the D (6 bases). V lost 5 bases and J lost 1, with 14 bases in between. The CDR3 is 15 residues long. Germline loops: CDR1 SGHVS, CDR2 FNYEAQ. CDR3 in amino acids: CASSVQGSSQETQYF. CDR3 DNA sequence: TGTGCCAGCAGCGTACAGGGTTCGTCCCAAGAGACCCAGTACTTC.

At least ten counts were recorded for this clonotype. The rearrangement joins TRBV5-1 to TRBJ1-1, with no clear D. Germline CDR1 and CDR2: SGHRS and YFSETQ. Trimming shortened V by 0 bases and J by 0 bases, and 3 bases separated the two germline ends. The CDR3 is made up of 13 amino acids. The CDR3 region is CASSLGVNTEAFF. The CDR3 DNA reads TGCGCCAGCAGCTTGGGGGTGAACACTGAAGCTTTCTTT.

This chain joins TRBV12-3 or TRBV12-4 and TRBJ2-7; 8 nucleotides match TRBD2. J gave up 0 bases and V 5 bases, and 6 bases lay outside the gene matches. The CDR3 sequence is 15 residues long. The CDR3 nucleotides are TGTGCCAGCAGTGTAACTAGCGGAAGCTCCTACGAGCAGTACTTC. Amino acid sequence: CASSVTSGSSYEQYF.

Here the CDR3 DNA reads TGTGCCACCAGCAGAGATGAGGGGGCCCCAGATACGCAGTATTTT. Its translation is CATSRDEGAPDTQYF. This sequence joins TRBV15 and TRBJ2-3, with 7 bases that match TRBD1. This CDR3 contains 15 residues. J was trimmed by 4 bases and V by 0 bases; bases with no gene match: 4. CDR1 LNHNV and CDR2 YYDKDF come from the germline V gene (reference sequence).

This clonotype came up many times. The chain links TRBV4-1 to TRBJ2-7; no firm D call. V shed 4 bases and J shed 2 bases, with 9 bases lying between them. This CDR3 is built from 13 residues. Germline lookup yields CDR1 MGHRA and CDR2 YSYEKL. The CDR3 loop reads CASSPLAAYEQYF. DNA for the CDR3: TGCGCCAGCAGCCCCTTAGCCGCCTACGAGCAGTACTTC.

The table lists this clonotype with many counts. The V gene is TRBV5-6, the J gene TRBJ2-4; TRBD2 is a possible D gene (5 bases). Germline CDR1 is SGHDT and CDR2 is YYEEEE. CDR3 length equals 12 residues. V lost 3 bases and J lost 5, with 6 bases in between. The CDR3 DNA reads TGTGCCAGCAGCTCCGGGGAAAACATTCAGTACTTC. Protein product: CASSSGENIQYF.

J is TRBJ2-1 and V is TRBV4-1, with D possibly being TRBD1 or TRBD2 (6 bases each). Trimming removed 0 bases at V and 9 bases at J, with 9 bases between. The CDR3 loop spans 13 amino acids. Looked up from germline, CDR1 is MGHRA and CDR2 is YSYEKL. The CDR3 loop reads CASSQESGAEQFF. CDR3 sequence (DNA): TGCGCCAGCAGCCAAGAGTCGGGGGCTGAGCAGTTCTTC.